This is a list of T cell receptor beta chains from one sample in a study of T cell clusters in autoimmune cytopenias. No DNA is given; TCRdb re-called the multiplex PCR reads and lists each CDR3 protein once. In all, the sample yields around 2,000 distinct CDR3 sequences. The sample was peripheral blood. The receptors come from a human donor with an autoimmune cytopenia, with autoimmune hepatitis or in good health (not recorded which). The CDR3 runs from the conserved cysteine through the conserved F or W. Some rows have no size entry. The others give once, few or many, or a class for an expanded clone.

j_call,v_call,clone_size,cdr3_length,cdr3_aa
TRBJ1-2,TRBV12-3/TRBV12-4,medium-sized,13,CASRILTGGGYTF
TRBJ2-5,TRBV5-6,NA,15,CASSGTGGGSETQYF
TRBJ1-4,TRBV29-1,medium-sized,12,CSVVTGNEKLFF
TRBJ2-3,TRBV13,medium-sized,16,CASSFRLTGSDDTQYF
TRBJ2-1,TRBV15,NA,12,CAVWVKDNEQFF
TRBJ1-4,TRBV6-1,medium-sized,15,CASSVQGATNEKLFF
TRBJ1-4,TRBV19,NA,15,CASSILGGPGEKLFF
TRBJ2-1,TRBV7-9,NA,15,CASSVRTDSYNEQFF
TRBJ2-7,TRBV29-1,medium-sized,11,CSVEDLRGHSF
TRBJ2-1,TRBV27,NA,16,CASSSPTHTRSNEQFF
TRBJ2-7,TRBV6-5,medium-sized,14,CASSSEGQAYEQYF
TRBJ1-1,TRBV27,NA,14,CASSFGDYDTEAFF
TRBJ2-7,TRBV5-1,NA,17,CASSPPGWDREDYEQYF
TRBJ2-5,TRBV19,medium-sized,13,CASSIRGQETQYF
TRBJ2-1,TRBV29-1,large,14,CSVDLAGAYNEQFF
TRBJ2-6,TRBV19,medium-sized,15,CASSKGSSGANVLTF
TRBJ2-5,TRBV12-3/TRBV12-4,medium-sized,13,CASSRQGSETQYF